These 9 T cell receptor beta chains originate from one sample sequenced in a study of post-analysis software for immune sequencing data. These receptors' antigens are unknown. The library was made from cDNA and included unique molecular identifiers. TCRdb processed the PCR reads anew with MiXCR; each CDR3 protein has one entry. The sample gives hundreds of thousands of distinct CDR3 sequences, over 45% of which show up once; 11% is in the top ten. Overall study findings and caveats: Patients carried several TRBV segments more frequently than controls did, and TRBV5-6, TRBV5-1 and TRBV20-1 were among them.

Material: blood. The origin of the receptors is a girl aged 2 to 9 with multiple sclerosis.

The gene calls are TRBV6-1 and TRBJ2-1; TRBD2 aligns across 10 bases. V gave up 6 bases and J gave up 7 bases; unmatched junction bases: 15. Germline V gene data show CDR1 as MNHNS and CDR2 as SASEGT. The CDR3 has 17 amino acids. CDR3 nucleotide sequence: TGTGCCAGCAGCTCGAACAGCGGGGGGGGCTTAGGGAATGAGCAGTTCTTC. As protein: CASSSNSGGGLGNEQFF.

This rearrangement joins TRBV7-8 to TRBJ2-1; 13 bases are shared with TRBD2. This CDR3 is 14 amino acids long. The V gene's germline CDR1 is SGHVS and CDR2 FQNEAQ. V was clipped by 8 bases and J by 9 bases; unmatched bases: 7. The CDR3 region is CASYGLAGESEQFF. The CDR3 DNA sequence: TGTGCCAGCTATGGACTAGCGGGAGAGTCTGAGCAGTTCTTC.

The chain couples TRBV20-1 to TRBJ1-1; D call uncertain. The V gene's germline CDR1 is DFQATT and CDR2 SNEGSKA (reference sequence). The CDR3 consists of 12 residues. Trimming cost V 5 bases and J 0 bases, with 7 bases left between them. The CDR3 spells CSAGRLNTEAFF. The CDR3 coding sequence is TGCAGTGCTGGTAGACTGAACACTGAAGCTTTCTTT.

Written as DNA, the CDR3 is TGTGCCAGCAGCCACACCGACTTTCCGGGACAGTCCAATTCACCCCTCCACTTT. Its translation is CASSHTDFPGQSNSPLHF. The V call is TRBV12-3 or TRBV12-4, the J call TRBJ1-6, with 7 bases identical to TRBD1. The J segment lost 7 bases and the V segment lost 6 bases, leaving 18 bases of the junction unmatched. This CDR3 contains 18 residues.

The chain recombines TRBV5-5 with TRBJ2-1; D is uncertain. The CDR3 runs to 16 residues. The V and J ends lost 0 bases and 0 bases respectively, with 10 bases between them. The germline CDR1 and CDR2 sequences are SGHKS and YYEKEE (reference sequence). CDR3 amino acids: CASSLVGSGSYNEQFF. The CDR3 DNA follows: TGTGCCAGCAGCTTGGTTGGCAGTGGCTCCTACAATGAGCAGTTCTTC.

This clonotype occurred a few times. The chain uses TRBV6-5 and TRBJ2-7; a possible D gene is TRBD2 (6 bases). The CDR3 extends over 14 amino acids. The germline V gene has CDR1 MNHEY and CDR2 SVGAGI. V was cut by 0 bases and J by 5 bases, with 11 bases left in between. Here the CDR3 reads CASSYSLASHEQYF. CDR3 bases: TGTGCCAGCAGTTACTCTCTAGCGTCCCACGAGCAGTACTTC.

In its sample, this clonotype was seen a few times. The rearrangement uses TRBV9 and TRBJ2-7; TRBD1 or TRBD2 may be the D gene (5 bases each). Per the germline V gene, CDR1 is SGDLS and CDR2 is YYNGEE. This CDR3 has 11 amino acids. The germline V and J ends were trimmed by 4 bases and 7 bases, with 9 bases remaining between them. The CDR3 loop reads CASSTGTEQYF. CDR3 bases: TGTGCCAGCAGCACGGGGACGGAGCAGTACTTC.

The chain combines TRBV21-1 with TRBJ2-1; the table calls TRBD1, which could not be checked here. TRBV21-1 is noted as a pseudogene. The length of the CDR3 is 17 residues. CDR3 DNA sequence: TGTGCCAGCAGCAAAGTTAGTAGGCAGGGGCTTCGCAATGAGCAGTTCTTC. This gives the protein CASSKVSRQGLRNEQFF.

The gene calls are TRBV6-5 and TRBJ1-1; 8 positions agree with TRBD1. CDR1 and CDR2 (germline): MNHEY, SVGAGI. The CDR3 runs to 14 residues. Trimming at V came to 6 bases and at J to 5 bases, leaving 8 bases not matched to a gene. In DNA, the CDR3 is TGTGCCAGCAGCTTACGACAGGGGAGGACTGAAGCTTTCTTT. Residues: CASSLRQGRTEAFF.